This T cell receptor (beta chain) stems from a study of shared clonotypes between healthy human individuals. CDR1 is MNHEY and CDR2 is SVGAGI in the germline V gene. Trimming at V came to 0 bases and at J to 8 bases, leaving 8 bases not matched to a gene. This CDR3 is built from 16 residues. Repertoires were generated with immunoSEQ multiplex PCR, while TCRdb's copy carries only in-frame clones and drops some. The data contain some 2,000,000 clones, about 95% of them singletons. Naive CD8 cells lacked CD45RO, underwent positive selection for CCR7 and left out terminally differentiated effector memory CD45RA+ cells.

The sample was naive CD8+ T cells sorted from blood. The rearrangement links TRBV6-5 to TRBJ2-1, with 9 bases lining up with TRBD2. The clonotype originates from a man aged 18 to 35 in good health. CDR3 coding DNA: TGTGCCAGCAGTTACTCCCAGGGGTTAGCGGGGGATGAGCAGTTCTTC. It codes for CASSYSQGLAGDEQFF.